Shown below are 14 T cell receptor beta chains from a single sample sequenced in a study of shared clonotypes between healthy human individuals. Generated by immunoSEQ multiplex PCR, the TCRdb table keeps only in-frame clones and is missing some. Among about 2.3 million clones, more than 80% were seen once, and the ten largest hold approximately 0.4%. Material: naive CD4+ T cells from PBMCs. The sample's subset: CD45RA+ positively selected. These receptors were collected from a man aged 18 to 30 in good health. Some clones in this sample may be carry-over from other donors' samples.

This sequence joins TRBV5-1 and TRBJ2-1, with D tentatively TRBD2 (5 bases). This CDR3 comprises 15 residues. CDR1 and CDR2 from the germline V gene are SGHRS and YFSETQ. V was trimmed by 0 bases and J by 8 bases, leaving 15 bases between them. CDR3 bases: TGCGCCAGCAGCTTGGGAACCACGGGGATCTATGAGCAGTTCTTC. Its translation is CASSLGTTGIYEQFF.

The chain joins TRBV7-8 to TRBJ2-5; D is undetermined. The CDR3 has 15 amino acids. The germline CDR1 and CDR2 sequences are SGHVS and FQNEAQ. V lost 5 bases to trimming and J lost 4 bases, with 17 bases between them. The CDR3 bases are TGTGCCAGCAGCCTCGCGGAGACCTCCAGAGAGACCCAGTACTTC. Translation gives CASSLAETSRETQYF.

The chain links TRBV28 to TRBJ2-5; 12 nucleotides agree with TRBD2. The CDR3 is 15 residues long. V was clipped by 4 bases and J by 4 bases; unmatched bases: 4. CDR1 MDHEN and CDR2 SYDVKM come from the germline V gene. The CDR3 loop is CASSSEGLAGETQYF. CDR3 nucleotide sequence: TGTGCCAGCAGTTCCGAGGGACTAGCGGGAGAGACCCAGTACTTC.

The chain couples TRBV11-2 to TRBJ2-2, with D maybe TRBD2 (6 bases). This CDR3 has 16 residues. Germline V gene lookup returns CDR1 SGHAT and CDR2 FQNNGV. V lost 6 bases and J 4 bases, leaving 18 bases between the germline ends. The CDR3 spells CASRPNLRDFTGELFF. DNA for the CDR3: TGTGCCAGCAGGCCGAATCTCCGGGACTTCACCGGGGAGCTGTTTTTT.

Concerning this clone itself: The germline gene is not matched at one end of the junction; a read error may be the cause. This sequence joins TRBV5-1 and TRBJ2-5, with D perhaps matching TRBD2 (6 bases). CDR1 SGHRS and CDR2 YFSETQ come from the germline V gene. The CDR3 extends over 13 amino acids. The CDR3 protein is CASRLGLQETQYF. The CDR3 DNA reads as TGCGCCAGCAGGTTGGGACTCCAAGAGACCCAGTACTTC.

This chain uses TRBV7-3 with TRBJ2-1, with 8 positions matching TRBD2. The V segment lost 4 bases and the J segment 7 bases; nucleotides outside the gene matches: 12. Germline V gene lookup returns CDR1 SGHTA and CDR2 FQGTGA. The CDR3 consists of 16 residues. This chain's CDR3 is CASSSESGRFKNEQFF. The CDR3 bases are TGTGCCAGCAGCTCCGAAAGCGGGAGATTTAAAAATGAGCAGTTCTTC.

The V gene is TRBV5-1, the J gene TRBJ1-1; no definite D call. V was trimmed by 5 bases and J by 0 bases, leaving 14 bases between them. Germline CDR1 and CDR2: SGHRS and YFSETQ. This CDR3 has 15 residues. CDR3 coding DNA: TGCGCCAGCAGTACCGGGGTCGGCATGAACACTGAAGCTTTCTTT. Protein: CASSTGVGMNTEAFF.

The chain couples TRBV7-2 to TRBJ2-1, with a possible D match to TRBD2 (5 bases). The CDR3 spans 14 residues. CDR1 and CDR2 from the germline V gene are SGHTA and FQGNSA. V shed 8 bases and J shed 2 bases, with 13 bases lying between them. The CDR3 DNA reads as TGTGCCAGCTGTTGGAGGCCTACCTACAATGAGCAGTTCTTC. It yields the protein CASCWRPTYNEQFF.

V is TRBV2 and J is TRBJ1-2; tentatively, D is TRBD1 (5 bases). Germline values: CDR1 SNHLY, CDR2 FYNNEI. The CDR3 has 16 amino acids. Trimming cost V 8 bases and J 1 base, with 20 bases left between them. CDR3 nucleotide sequence: TGTGCCAGCGCCGACAGCCGAATAGAAAGTAACTATGGCTACACCTTC. Translating gives CASADSRIESNYGYTF.

This chain uses TRBV7-8 with TRBJ2-7, with D hard to call. V shed 7 bases and J shed 6 bases, with 13 bases lying between them. The CDR3 loop spans 12 amino acids. Germline V lookup: CDR1 SGHVS, CDR2 FQNEAQ. The CDR3 coding sequence is TGTGCCAGCACCTATCCTGGTGTCGAGCAGTACTTC. This translates into CASTYPGVEQYF.

This sequence joins TRBV4-2 and TRBJ2-7; maybe TRBD2 (6 bases). The V gene's germline CDR1 is LGHNA and CDR2 YNFKEQ. The V end lost 3 bases, the J end lost 0 bases, and 12 bases lay between the germline ends. The length of the CDR3 is 15 residues. CDR3 in amino acids: CASSQSGYPSYEQYF. In nucleotides, the CDR3 is TGTGCCAGCAGCCAGAGCGGGTACCCCTCCTACGAGCAGTACTTC.

The chain carries TRBV9 and TRBJ2-5, with 8 bases fitting TRBD1. The CDR3 has 15 amino acids. Germline CDR1 SGDLS, CDR2 YYNGEE. J lost 5 bases, V lost 4 bases, and 10 bases had no gene match. The CDR3 DNA sequence: TGTGCCAGCAGCACCAACTCAGGGGGCGTGGAGACCCAGTACTTC. Residues: CASSTNSGGVETQYF. The entire variable domain, with the rest obtained from reference TRBV9 and TRBJ2-5, is as follows: DSGVTQTPKHLITATGQRVTLRCSPRSGDLSVYWYQQSLDQGLQFLIQYYNGEERAKGNILERFSAQQFPDLHSELNLSSLELGDSALYFCASSTNSGGVETQYFGPGTRLLVL.

This chain links TRBV27 with TRBJ1-1; D uncertain. CDR1 and CDR2 from the germline V gene are MNHEY and SMNVEV (reference sequence). V was trimmed by 4 bases and J by 5 bases, leaving 11 bases between them. The CDR3 spans 13 residues. CDR3 nucleotides: TGTGCCAGCAGTTACCGAAGCAGGACTGAAGCTTTCTTT. Amino acid sequence: CASSYRSRTEAFF.

CDR3 amino acids: CASSNTGTQEETQYF. The DNA of the CDR3 is TGCGCCAGCAGCAACACCGGAACCCAGGAAGAGACCCAGTACTTC. V and J are TRBV5-1 and TRBJ2-5; D gene unclear. The V end lost 4 bases, the J end lost 3 bases, and 16 bases lay between the germline ends. The CDR3 extends over 15 amino acids. Germline assignment: CDR1 SGHRS and CDR2 YFSETQ.